The 2 T cell receptor beta chains presented below share a single source sample, sequenced in a study of T cells in Graves' hyperthyroidism and ophthalmopathy. Amplification yielded TCR beta CDR3 regions, with RNA transcripts as the source. The HTBI set primed first-round TCR CDR3 RT-PCR. Using its own MiXCR run on the multiplex PCR reads, TCRdb lists one record per CDR3 protein. The sample has 400,000 to 550,000 distinct CDR3 sequences, 24% seen once; the top ten hold about 11%. What was sequenced was blood. The receptors shown here come from a woman aged 25 to 39 with Graves' ophthalmopathy.

This clonotype was seen only a few times. The CDR3 DNA sequence: TGTGCCAGCAGCTATGGAGGGGCTGGAAACACCATATATTTT. This gives the protein CASSYGGAGNTIYF. The chain is built from TRBV11-2 and TRBJ1-3; perhaps TRBD1 as D (5 bases). The CDR3 has 14 residues. Germline V gives CDR1 SGHAT, CDR2 FQNNGV. V lost 4 bases and J lost 2, with 9 bases in between.

This clonotype was seen at least ten times. V usage is TRBV7-8 and J usage is TRBJ1-1; no reliable D call. With 4 bases removed from V and 1 base from J, the gap between germline ends came to 7 bases. The germline CDR1 and CDR2 sequences are SGHVS and FQNEAQ. This CDR3 is 13 amino acids long. CDR3 sequence: CASSSPGNTEAFF. Written as DNA, the CDR3 is TGTGCCAGCAGCTCCCCGGGGAACACTGAAGCTTTCTTT.